This TCR beta chain was recovered during a study of blood T cell repertoires in COVID-19. Study-wide background: The United States, Italy and Spain provided the acute and convalescent COVID-19 samples.

Using immunoSEQ multiplex PCR, the repertoire was profiled, and TCRdb retains in-frame clones only, with some absent. Among roughly 150,000 clones listed, approximately 84% were seen once. The V and J ends lost 4 bases and 4 bases respectively, with 14 bases between them. Germline values: CDR1 ENHRY, CDR2 SYGVKD. The CDR3 runs to 15 residues. The sequence was obtained from a man between 65 and 80 years old with active or convalescent COVID-19. The sequencing input was peripheral blood. The V call is TRBV10-3, the J call TRBJ2-1; no clear D. The chain's CDR3 is CAISGRRFLYNEQFF. CDR3 nucleotide sequence: TGTGCCATCAGTGGTCGGCGGTTCCTTTACAATGAGCAGTTCTTC.